Each of the 2 T cell receptor beta chains below was sequenced from the same sample in a study of blood T cell repertoires in COVID-19. Clones were sequenced by immunoSEQ multiplex PCR, and TCRdb holds only the in-frame ones, with some missing. Of 90,000 or so clones detected, 89% appear once; the ten largest clones hold more than 5%. Sequencing was carried out using peripheral blood. The receptors shown here come from a man between 60 and 75 years old with COVID-19, enrolled during active disease.

This chain joins TRBV7-3 and TRBJ1-3; D may be TRBD1 (5 bases). Germline values: CDR1 SGHTA, CDR2 FQGTGA. Between the trimmed V and J ends, which lost 2 bases and 0 bases, there was a span of 11 bases. The CDR3 covers 16 residues. The CDR3 region has the DNA TGTGCCAGCAGCTTAGCTGGGACTGACTCTGGAAACACCATATATTTT. It specifies CASSLAGTDSGNTIYF.

The chain's CDR3 is CATSDFSGRHLNEQFF. CDR3 sequence (DNA): TGTGCCACCAGTGACTTCAGCGGGAGACACCTCAATGAGCAGTTCTTC. The rearrangement joins TRBV24-1 to TRBJ2-1, with TRBD2 matching 8 bases. Per germline, CDR1 KGHDR and CDR2 SFDVKD. This CDR3 spans 16 amino acids. J was trimmed by 6 bases and V by 4 bases; bases with no gene match: 10.